This T cell receptor (beta chain) derives from a study of CD8 T cells in Susac syndrome. CDR1 is SGHAT and CDR2 is FQNNGV in the germline V gene. V was clipped by 5 bases and J by 4 bases, with 20 bases between them. The CDR3 has 16 amino acids. RNA was extracted with the RNeasy kit, and a quantity of roughly 0.5 to 1 ug was reverse transcribed using random hexamers. TCR beta CDR3 was amplified by immunoSEQ multiplex PCR. This amplification extended across 54 Vbeta and 13 Jbeta segments. In TCRdb, the immunoSEQ multiplex PCR reads were re-called with MiXCR into one record per CDR3 protein. The sample has a few hundred thousand distinct CDR3 sequences; roughly 93% are singletons.

The clonotype was recovered from a human donor with multiple sclerosis. The chain joins TRBV11-2 to TRBJ1-2; weak D call: TRBD1 (5 bases). The sequencing input was CD4+ T cells from PBMCs. This CDR3 reads CASSPIGRRTFYGYTF. The CDR3 nucleotides are TGTGCCAGCAGCCCAATCGGCCGCCGGACATTCTATGGCTACACCTTC. The variable domain in full, with the rest retrieved from reference TRBV11-2 and TRBJ1-2, is EAGVAQSPRYKIIEKRQSVAFWCNPISGHATLYWYQQILGQGPKLLIQFQNNGVVDDSQLPKDRFSAERLKGVDSTLKIQPAKLEDSAVYLCASSPIGRRTFYGYTFGSGTRLTVV.